This T cell receptor (beta chain) was sequenced in a study of glioma-infiltrating T cells. Study-wide background: Low-grade gliomas were grade II; glioblastomas were grade IV at initial diagnosis. Blood libraries targeted roughly 4.5- to 10-fold coverage of about a million T cells.

Using RNA template, CDR3s of TCR alpha and beta were amplified with iRepertoire arm-PCR. TCRdb re-analysed the multiplex PCR reads in MiXCR, keeping a single row per CDR3 protein. The table has about 400,000 distinct CDR3 sequences, around 38% seen once; the top ten hold around 12%. Findings and limits, study-wide: Non-neoplastic patients had below-expected tissue-blood divergence, while all gliomas exceeded expectation. CDR3 overlap between tissue and blood was very small.

The CDR3 is 13 amino acids. The V gene's germline CDR1 is SQVTM and CDR2 ANQGSEA. Trimming pared 3 bases from V and 6 bases from J, leaving 12 bases between. This clonotype appeared a single time. Its cognate antigen is unknown. This chain links TRBV29-1 with TRBJ2-1; D gene uncertain. Sequences were obtained from glioma tissue, nonneoplastic brain tissue, or PBMCs (not recorded which). This TCR came from a human donor with low-grade glioma or glioblastoma, undergoing nonglioma brain surgery, or in good health (not recorded which). The CDR3 sequence: CSVEARVGNEQFF. In nucleotides, the CDR3 is TGCAGCGTTGAGGCCCGCGTTGGCAATGAGCAGTTCTTC.